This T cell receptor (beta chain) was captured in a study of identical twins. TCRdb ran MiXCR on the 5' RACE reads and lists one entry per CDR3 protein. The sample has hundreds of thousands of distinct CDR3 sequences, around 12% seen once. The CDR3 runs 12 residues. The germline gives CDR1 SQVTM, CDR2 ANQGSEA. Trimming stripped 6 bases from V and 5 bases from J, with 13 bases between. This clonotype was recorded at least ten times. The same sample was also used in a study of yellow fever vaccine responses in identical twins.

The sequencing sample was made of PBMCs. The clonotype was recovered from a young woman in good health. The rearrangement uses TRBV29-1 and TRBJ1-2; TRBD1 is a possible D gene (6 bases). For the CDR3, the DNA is TGCAGCGTGGGTGCGGGGACATATGGCTACACCTTC. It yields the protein CSVGAGTYGYTF.